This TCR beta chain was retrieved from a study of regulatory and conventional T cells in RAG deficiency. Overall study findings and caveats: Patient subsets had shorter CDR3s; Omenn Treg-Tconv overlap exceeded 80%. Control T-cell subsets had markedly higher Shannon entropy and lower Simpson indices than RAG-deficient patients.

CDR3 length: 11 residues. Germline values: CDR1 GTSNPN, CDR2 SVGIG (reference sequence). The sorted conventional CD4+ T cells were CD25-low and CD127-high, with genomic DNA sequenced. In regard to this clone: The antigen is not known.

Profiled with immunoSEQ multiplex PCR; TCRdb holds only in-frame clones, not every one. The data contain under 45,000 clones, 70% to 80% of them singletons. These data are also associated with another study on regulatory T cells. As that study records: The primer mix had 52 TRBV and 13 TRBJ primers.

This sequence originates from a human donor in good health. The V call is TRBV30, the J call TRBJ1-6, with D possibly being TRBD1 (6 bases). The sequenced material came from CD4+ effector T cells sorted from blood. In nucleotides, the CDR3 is TGTTCAGAGGGGGGGGACTCACCCCTCCACTTT. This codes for CSEGGDSPLHF. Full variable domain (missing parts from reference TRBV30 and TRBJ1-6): SQTIHQWPATLVQPVGSPLSLECTVEGTSNPNLYWYRQAAGRGLQLLFYSVGIGQISSEVPQNLSASRPQDRQFILSSKKLLLSDSGFYLCSEGGDSPLHFGNGTRLTVT.